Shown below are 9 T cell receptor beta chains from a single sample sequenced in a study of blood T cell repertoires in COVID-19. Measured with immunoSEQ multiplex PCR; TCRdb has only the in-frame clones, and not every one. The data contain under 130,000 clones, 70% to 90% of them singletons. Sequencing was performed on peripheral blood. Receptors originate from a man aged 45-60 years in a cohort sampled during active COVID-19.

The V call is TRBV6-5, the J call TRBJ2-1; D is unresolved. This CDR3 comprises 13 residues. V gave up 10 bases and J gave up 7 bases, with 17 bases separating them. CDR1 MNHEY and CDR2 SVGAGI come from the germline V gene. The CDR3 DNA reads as TGTGCCACTCGAACGGCTGCCGGGAATGAGCAGTTCTTC. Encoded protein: CATRTAAGNEQFF.

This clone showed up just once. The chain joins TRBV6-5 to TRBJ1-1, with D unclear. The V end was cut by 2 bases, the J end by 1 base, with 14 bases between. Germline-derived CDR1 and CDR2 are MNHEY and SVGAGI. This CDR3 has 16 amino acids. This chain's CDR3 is CASSYRTVGGNTEAFF. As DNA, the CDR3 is TGTGCCAGCAGTTACCGAACAGTCGGAGGGAACACTGAAGCTTTCTTT.

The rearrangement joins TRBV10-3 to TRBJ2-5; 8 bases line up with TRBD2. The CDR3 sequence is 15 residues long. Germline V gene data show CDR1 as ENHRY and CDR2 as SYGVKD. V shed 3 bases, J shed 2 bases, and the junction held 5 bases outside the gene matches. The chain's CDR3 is CAISDAAGGQETQYF. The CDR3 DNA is TGTGCCATCAGTGATGCCGCGGGGGGACAAGAGACCCAGTACTTC.

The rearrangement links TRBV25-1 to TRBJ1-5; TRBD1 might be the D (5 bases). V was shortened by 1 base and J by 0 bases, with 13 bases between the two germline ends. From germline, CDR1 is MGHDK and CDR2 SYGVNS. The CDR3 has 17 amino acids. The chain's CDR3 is CASSESGKKNSNQPQHF. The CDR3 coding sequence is TGTGCCAGCAGTGAATCAGGGAAAAAGAATAGCAATCAGCCCCAGCATTTT.

The DNA of the CDR3 is TGTGCCAGCAGTCTAGTGCAGGGGAACACCGGGGAGCTGTTTTTT. Translated, it gives CASSLVQGNTGELFF. V usage is TRBV28 and J usage is TRBJ2-2, with D possibly being TRBD1 (5 bases). With 5 bases removed from V and 1 base from J, the gap between germline ends came to 11 bases. The germline V gene has CDR1 MDHEN and CDR2 SYDVKM. This CDR3 is built from 15 residues.

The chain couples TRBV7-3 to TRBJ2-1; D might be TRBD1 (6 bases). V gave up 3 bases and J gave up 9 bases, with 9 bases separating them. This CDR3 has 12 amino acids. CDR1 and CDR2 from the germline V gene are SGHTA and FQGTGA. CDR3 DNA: TGTGCCAGCAGCTTGGAACAGGGTGAGCAGTTCTTC. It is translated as CASSLEQGEQFF.

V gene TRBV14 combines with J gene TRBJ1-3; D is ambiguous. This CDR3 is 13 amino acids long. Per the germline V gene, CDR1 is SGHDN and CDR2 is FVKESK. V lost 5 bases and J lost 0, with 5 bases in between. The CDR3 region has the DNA TGTGCCAGCAGCTCCGTCTCTGGAAACACCATATATTTT. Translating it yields CASSSVSGNTIYF.

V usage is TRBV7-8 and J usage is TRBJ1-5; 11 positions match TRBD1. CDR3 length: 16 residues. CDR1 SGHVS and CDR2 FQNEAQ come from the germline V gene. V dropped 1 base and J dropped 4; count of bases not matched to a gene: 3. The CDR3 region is CASSLGTGGYNQPQHF. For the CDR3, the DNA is TGTGCCAGCAGCTTAGGGACAGGGGGCTATAATCAGCCCCAGCATTTT.

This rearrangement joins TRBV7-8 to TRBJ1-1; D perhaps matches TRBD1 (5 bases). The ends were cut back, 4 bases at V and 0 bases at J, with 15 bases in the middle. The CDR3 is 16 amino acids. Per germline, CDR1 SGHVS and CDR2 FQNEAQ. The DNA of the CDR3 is TGTGCCAGCAGCTCGAAGACAGACCGAATGAACACTGAAGCTTTCTTT. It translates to CASSSKTDRMNTEAFF. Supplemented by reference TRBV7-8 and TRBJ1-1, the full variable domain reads GAGVSQSPRYKVAKRGQDVALRCDPISGHVSLFWYQQALGQGPEFLTYFQNEAQLDKSGLPSDRFFAERPEGSVSTLKIQRTQQEDSAVYLCASSSKTDRMNTEAFFGQGTRLTVV.